The 27 T cell receptor beta chains in this list originate from one sample, sequenced in a study of shared clonotypes between healthy human individuals. The protocol was immunoSEQ multiplex PCR, while the TCRdb copy is restricted to in-frame clones and leaves out a portion. Among some 1,100,000 clones, roughly 74% were seen once, and the ten largest hold approximately 0.52%. Input material: memory CD4+ T cells from PBMCs. Subset specified: CD45RA-negative fraction. Source of these receptors: a man aged 18 to 29 in good health. Some clones in this sample may be carry-over from other donors' samples.

The rearrangement links TRBV9 to TRBJ2-2, with TRBD2 matching over 15 bases. Per the germline V gene, CDR1 is SGDLS and CDR2 is YYNGEE. Trimming cost V 3 bases and J 4 bases; bases outside gene matches: 7. The CDR3 runs to 18 residues. CDR3 sequence: CASSGGTSGRPGTGELFF. CDR3 coding DNA: TGTGCCAGCAGCGGGGGGACTAGCGGGAGGCCCGGCACCGGGGAGCTGTTTTTT.

In regard to this clone: This sample also contains other DNA sequences that code for the same CDR3. The rearrangement uses TRBV5-1 and TRBJ1-3; D remains ambiguous. Trimming shortened V by 2 bases and J by 4 bases, and 7 bases separated the two germline ends. Looked up from germline, CDR1 is SGHRS and CDR2 is YFSETQ. There are 13 residues in the CDR3. The CDR3 DNA is TGCGCCAGCAGCTTAGGCCAGGGAAACACCATATATTTT. Protein sequence: CASSLGQGNTIYF.

The rearrangement uses TRBV5-4 and TRBJ2-1; TRBD2 matches at 10 bases. Germline assignment: CDR1 SGHNT and CDR2 YYREEE (reference sequence). The CDR3 contains 16 residues. The junction had 6 bases not matched to a gene; V was cut back by 2 bases and J by 4 bases. In DNA form, the CDR3 reads TGTGCCAGCAGCTTAGGACTAGCGGCCCTGTACAATGAGCAGTTCTTC. Its translation: CASSLGLAALYNEQFF.

For this clone: One end of the junction does not line up with germline, which may come from a read error. The gene calls are TRBV2 and TRBJ2-5; possibly TRBD2 for D (5 bases). CDR1 and CDR2 from the germline V gene are SNHLY and FYNNEI. The length of the CDR3 is 12 residues. CDR3 DNA: TGTGCCAGAAGTGAGGGTGGGGAGACCCAGTACTTC. Protein product: CARSEGGETQYF.

Points on this clone: The sample carries other DNA sequences with the same CDR3. The rearrangement links TRBV30 to TRBJ2-7; D is perhaps TRBD1 (6 bases). This CDR3 region has 12 residues. V was shortened by 0 bases and J by 5 bases, with 8 bases between the two germline ends. Germline V gene sequence: CDR1 GTSNPN, CDR2 SVGIG (reference sequence). CDR3 sequence (DNA): TGTGCCTGGAGTGTACAGGGCCACGAGCAGTACTTC. It is translated as CAWSVQGHEQYF.

This clone was seen ten or more times. Other DNA variants within this sample encode the same CDR3. J is TRBJ1-1 and V is TRBV18; a possible D gene is TRBD1 (5 bases). The germline CDR1 and CDR2 sequences are KGHSH and LQKENI. The CDR3 runs 15 residues. With 1 base removed from V and 1 base from J, the gap between germline ends came to 10 bases. As DNA, the CDR3 is TGTGCCAGCTCACCACGAGAGGGGAGGAACACTGAAGCTTTCTTT. This gives the protein CASSPREGRNTEAFF. Combining the CDR3 with reference TRBV18 and TRBJ1-1 gives the whole variable domain NAGVMQNPRHLVRRRGQEARLRCSPMKGHSHVYWYRQLPEEGLKFMVYLQKENIIDESGMPKERFSAEFPKEGPSILRIQQVVRGDSAAYFCASSPREGRNTEAFFGQGTRLTVV.

Only a few counts were recorded for this clone. The V call is TRBV25-1, the J call TRBJ1-3; tentatively, D is TRBD1 (5 bases). The CDR3 is 13 residues long. Trimming stripped 6 bases from V and 4 bases from J, with 10 bases between. Germline V lookup: CDR1 MGHDK, CDR2 SYGVNS. The CDR3, as DNA: TGTGCCAGCAGAGCAGGGCGCGGAAACACCATATATTTT. It translates to CASRAGRGNTIYF.

The J gene is TRBJ2-5, the V gene TRBV7-2, with TRBD2 matching over 10 bases. CDR1 SGHTA and CDR2 FQGNSA come from the germline V gene. The CDR3 extends over 18 amino acids. V was pared by 5 bases and J by 4 bases, with 16 bases of the junction left unmatched. The CDR3 DNA reads as TGTGCCAGCAGCCAAGGACTAGCGGAGTGGAGGGTCCCAGAGACCCAGTACTTC. Protein product: CASSQGLAEWRVPETQYF.

Comments on this clone: This sample includes further DNA sequences coding for the same CDR3. The chain couples TRBV5-4 to TRBJ2-7; the D is unclear. The CDR3 extends over 13 amino acids. V was cut by 5 bases and J by 1 base, with 10 bases left in between. CDR1 and CDR2 (germline): SGHNT, YYREEE (reference sequence). CDR3 DNA sequence: TGTGCCAGCAGTCGGACGGATTCCTACGAGCAGTACTTC. Protein product: CASSRTDSYEQYF.

The chain recombines TRBV10-3 with TRBJ2-5, with D possibly TRBD2 on 6 matching bases. The CDR3 has 13 residues. Germline-derived CDR1 and CDR2 are ENHRY and SYGVKD. Trimming stripped 6 bases from V and 2 bases from J, with 10 bases between. The CDR3: CAISTGTQETQYF. The CDR3, as DNA: TGTGCCATCAGCACCGGGACTCAAGAGACCCAGTACTTC.

This chain links TRBV28 with TRBJ2-2; possibly TRBD1 for D (5 bases). Trimming shortened V by 4 bases and J by 3 bases, and 12 bases separated the two germline ends. Germline CDR1 MDHEN, CDR2 SYDVKM. The CDR3 loop spans 15 amino acids. CDR3 loop: CASSYRLGDTGELFF. The CDR3, as DNA: TGTGCCAGCAGTTACAGATTAGGGGACACCGGGGAGCTGTTTTTT.

The chain joins TRBV6-6 to TRBJ2-7; a possible D gene is TRBD2 (7 bases). The CDR3 totals 14 residues. Trimming cost V 2 bases and J 6 bases, with 14 bases left between them. Germline V gene sequence: CDR1 MNHNY, CDR2 SVGAGI (reference sequence). For the CDR3, the DNA is TGTGCCAGCAGTTACACGAGGGGGGGGGTCGAGCAGTACTTC. Its translation: CASSYTRGGVEQYF.

The chain has TRBV7-2 and TRBJ2-2; 8 nucleotides agree with TRBD1. This CDR3 is 14 amino acids long. Trimming removed 5 bases from V and 8 bases from J; junction bases left unmatched: 7. Germline values: CDR1 SGHTA, CDR2 FQGNSA. The CDR3 DNA sequence: TGTGCCAGCAGCAATACAGGGGGTGTTGGGGAGCTGTTTTTT. Translation gives CASSNTGGVGELFF.

As regards this clone: The germline gene is not matched at one end of the junction; a read error may be the cause. V gene TRBV14 combines with J gene TRBJ1-3; no definite D call. This CDR3 region has 11 residues. Germline V CDR1 and CDR2: SGHDN, FVKESK. The CDR3 reads CASSQGMATHF. CDR3 in DNA: TGTGCCAGCAGCCAAGGGATGGCTACGCATTTT. Using reference TRBV14 and TRBJ1-3 for the parts outside the CDR3, the full variable domain is EAGVTQFPSHSVIEKGQTVTLRCDPISGHDNLYWYRRVMGKEIKFLLHFVKESKQDESGMPNNRFLAERTGGTYSTLKVQPAELEDSGVYFCASSQGMATHFGEGSWLTVV.

V and J are TRBV11-2 and TRBJ1-2; TRBD1 is a possible D gene (5 bases). This CDR3 contains 14 residues. Germline CDR1 is SGHAT and CDR2 is FQNNGV. Trimming left V 5 bases short and J 8 bases short, with 18 bases between. This CDR3 reads CASSPIQGRGGYTF. The CDR3 coding sequence is TGTGCCAGCAGCCCGATTCAGGGTCGGGGGGGCTACACCTTC.

The chain has TRBV4-1 and TRBJ2-1; a weak D match, TRBD2 (5 bases). The V end was cut by 0 bases, the J end by 0 bases, with 21 bases between. The CDR3 has 20 amino acids. CDR1 is MGHRA, CDR2 YSYEKL, per germline. CDR3 sequence reads: CASSQDLTALASRSYNEQFF. The CDR3 DNA reads as TGCGCCAGCAGCCAAGATCTTACGGCTCTAGCTTCTCGCTCCTACAATGAGCAGTTCTTC.

V is TRBV7-6 and J is TRBJ2-5; D tentatively fits TRBD1 or TRBD2 (5 bases each). Trimming stripped 0 bases from V and 7 bases from J, with 9 bases between. The CDR3 length is 13 residues. CDR1 is SGHVS, CDR2 FNYEAQ, per germline. For the CDR3, the DNA is TGTGCCAGCAGCTTAGCGGGGGACGGGACCCAGTACTTC. Translation: CASSLAGDGTQYF.

The genes are TRBV7-2 and TRBJ1-2; D is undetermined. In germline, CDR1 is SGHTA, CDR2 FQGNSA. The V end lost 5 bases, the J end lost 2 bases, and 9 bases lay between the germline ends. The CDR3 spans 13 residues. This CDR3 is CASSPVQNYGYTF. For the CDR3, the DNA is TGTGCCAGCAGCCCAGTCCAGAACTATGGCTACACCTTC.

The V call is TRBV5-8, the J call TRBJ1-2; D is unresolved. The V and J ends lost 0 bases and 4 bases respectively, with 10 bases between them. Germline CDR1 is SGHTS and CDR2 is YDEGEE. There are 14 residues in the CDR3. In DNA form, the CDR3 reads TGTGCCAGCAGCTTGGCGGTGGGGAGCTATGGCTACACCTTC. It yields the protein CASSLAVGSYGYTF.

Concerning this clone itself: The sample carries other DNA sequences with the same CDR3. The chain employs TRBV18 and TRBJ2-7, with D possibly being TRBD1 or TRBD2 (5 bases each). Germline CDR1 KGHSH, CDR2 LQKENI. Between the trimmed V and J ends, which lost 2 bases and 5 bases, there was a span of 7 bases. This CDR3 has 12 residues. CDR3 coding DNA: TGTGCCAGCTCACCAGGGGGAGACGAGCAGTACTTC. This gives the protein CASSPGGDEQYF.

The J gene is TRBJ2-1, the V gene TRBV5-1; 13 bases agree with TRBD2. Germline lookup yields CDR1 SGHRS and CDR2 YFSETQ. This CDR3 is built from 15 residues. V trimming: 4 bases; J trimming: 7 bases; junction bases outside the gene matches: 5. CDR3 DNA: TGCGCCAGCAGCGTCGGGACTAGCGGGACAAATGAGCAGTTCTTC. It codes for CASSVGTSGTNEQFF.

This chain connects TRBV6-5 to TRBJ2-7; the D gene is possibly TRBD1 (6 bases). The CDR3 contains 15 residues. Germline CDR1 reads MNHEY; CDR2 reads SVGAGI. V was shortened by 5 bases and J by 1 base, with 15 bases between the two germline ends. For the CDR3, the DNA is TGTGCCAGCAGTCTAAGGGGACACCCGTCCTACGAGCAGTACTTC. Translation gives CASSLRGHPSYEQYF.

This chain links TRBV5-8 with TRBJ2-1; 11 bases are shared with TRBD2. The junction had 7 bases not matched to a gene; V was cut back by 4 bases and J by 7 bases. Germline-derived CDR1 and CDR2 are SGHTS and YDEGEE. There are 15 residues in the CDR3. This CDR3 is CASSPLAGAVNEQFF. The DNA for the CDR3 is TGTGCCAGCAGCCCACTAGCGGGAGCTGTGAATGAGCAGTTCTTC.

V gene TRBV7-9 combines with J gene TRBJ2-5; 7 positions match TRBD1. Trimming removed 0 bases from V and 5 bases from J; junction bases left unmatched: 0. The CDR3 consists of 13 residues. Germline CDR1 SEHNR, CDR2 FQNEAQ (reference sequence). The CDR3 here is CASSLADRETQYF. DNA of the CDR3: TGTGCCAGCAGCTTAGCGGACAGGGAGACCCAGTACTTC.

The table lists this clone with many counts. The chain combines TRBV5-1 with TRBJ1-3, with D tentatively TRBD1 (5 bases). This CDR3 has 14 amino acids. Per germline, CDR1 SGHRS and CDR2 YFSETQ. Trimming left V 2 bases short and J 4 bases short, with 10 bases between. The CDR3 coding sequence is TGCGCCAGCAGCTTAACGACAGACGGAAACACCATATATTTT. As protein: CASSLTTDGNTIYF.

This clone has only a few counts. The rearrangement uses TRBV27 and TRBJ2-1; D unclear. CDR1 is MNHEY, CDR2 SMNVEV, per germline (reference sequence). V was clipped by 5 bases and J by 2 bases, with 13 bases between them. This CDR3 is 15 amino acids long. CDR3 sequence (DNA): TGTGCCAGCAGTCCATACATCGAAACCTACAATGAGCAGTTCTTC. It codes for CASSPYIETYNEQFF.

V usage is TRBV28 and J usage is TRBJ2-3; 7 positions match TRBD2. This CDR3 region has 15 residues. Germline lookup yields CDR1 MDHEN and CDR2 SYDVKM. Losses at the gene ends were 3 bases for V and 0 bases for J; bases not matched to a gene: 3. CDR3 nucleotide sequence: TGTGCCAGCAGTTTTTTAGCGGGTAGCACAGATACGCAGTATTTT. Its translation is CASSFLAGSTDTQYF.